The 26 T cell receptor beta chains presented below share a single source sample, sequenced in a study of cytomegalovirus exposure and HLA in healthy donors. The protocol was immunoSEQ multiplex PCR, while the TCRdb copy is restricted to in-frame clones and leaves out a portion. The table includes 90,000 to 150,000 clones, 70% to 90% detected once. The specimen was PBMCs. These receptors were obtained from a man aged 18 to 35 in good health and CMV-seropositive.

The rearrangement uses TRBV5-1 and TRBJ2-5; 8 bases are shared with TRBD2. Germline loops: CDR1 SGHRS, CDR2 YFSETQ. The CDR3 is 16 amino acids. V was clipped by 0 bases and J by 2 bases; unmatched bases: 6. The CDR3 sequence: CASSLAVAGPQETQYF. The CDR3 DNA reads TGCGCCAGCAGCTTGGCCGTAGCGGGGCCTCAAGAGACCCAGTACTTC. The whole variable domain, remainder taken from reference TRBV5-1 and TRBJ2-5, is KAGVTQTPRYLIKTRGQQVTLSCSPISGHRSVSWYQQTPGQGLQFLFEYFSETQRNKGNFPGRFSGRQFSNSRSEMNVSTLELGDSALYLCASSLAVAGPQETQYFGPGTRLLVL.

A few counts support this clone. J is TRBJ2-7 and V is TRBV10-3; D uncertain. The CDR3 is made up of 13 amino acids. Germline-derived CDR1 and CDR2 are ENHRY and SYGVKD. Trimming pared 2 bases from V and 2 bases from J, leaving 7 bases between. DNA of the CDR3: TGTGCCATCAGTGAGGAGTCTACCTACGAGCAGTACTTC. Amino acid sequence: CAISEESTYEQYF.

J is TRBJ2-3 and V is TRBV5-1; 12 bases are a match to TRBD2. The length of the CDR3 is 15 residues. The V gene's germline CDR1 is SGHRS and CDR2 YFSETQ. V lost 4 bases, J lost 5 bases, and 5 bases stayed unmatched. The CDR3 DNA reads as TGCGCCAGCAGCCCTAGCGGGGGGGCAGGAGATACGCAGTATTTT. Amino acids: CASSPSGGAGDTQYF.

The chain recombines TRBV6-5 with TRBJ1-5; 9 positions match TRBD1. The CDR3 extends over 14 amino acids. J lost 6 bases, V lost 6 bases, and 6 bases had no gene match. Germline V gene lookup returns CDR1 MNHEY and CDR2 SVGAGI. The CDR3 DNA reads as TGTGCCAGCAGCCTTACAGGGGGCTCTCAGCCCCAGCATTTT. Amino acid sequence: CASSLTGGSQPQHF.

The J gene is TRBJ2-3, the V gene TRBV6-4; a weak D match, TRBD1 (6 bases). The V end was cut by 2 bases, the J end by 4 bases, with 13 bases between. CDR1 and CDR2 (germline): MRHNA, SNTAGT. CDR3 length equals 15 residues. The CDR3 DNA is TGTGCCAGCAGTGACGGGTCAGGGGTGGCAGATACGCAGTATTTT. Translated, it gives CASSDGSGVADTQYF.

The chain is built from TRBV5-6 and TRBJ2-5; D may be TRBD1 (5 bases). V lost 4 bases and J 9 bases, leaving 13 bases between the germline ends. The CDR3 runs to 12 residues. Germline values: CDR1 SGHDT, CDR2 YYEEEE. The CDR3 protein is CASSQDSNAQYF. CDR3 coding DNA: TGTGCCAGCAGCCAAGACAGTAACGCCCAGTACTTC.

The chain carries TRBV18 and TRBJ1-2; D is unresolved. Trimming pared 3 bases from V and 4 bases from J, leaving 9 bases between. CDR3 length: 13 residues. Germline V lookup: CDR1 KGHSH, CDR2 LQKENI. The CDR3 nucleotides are TGTGCCAGCTCACCCACAGAACGCTATGGCTACACCTTC. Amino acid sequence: CASSPTERYGYTF.

Here the CDR3 reads CASSYGGGELYEQYF. CDR3 DNA sequence: TGTGCCAGCAGCTACGGGGGAGGGGAGCTATACGAGCAGTACTTC. This chain joins TRBV4-2 and TRBJ2-7; 7 bases are a match to TRBD2. Germline CDR1 reads LGHNA; CDR2 reads YNFKEQ. With 5 bases clipped from V and 4 bases from J, the junction kept 11 bases outside the gene matches. CDR3 length equals 15 residues.

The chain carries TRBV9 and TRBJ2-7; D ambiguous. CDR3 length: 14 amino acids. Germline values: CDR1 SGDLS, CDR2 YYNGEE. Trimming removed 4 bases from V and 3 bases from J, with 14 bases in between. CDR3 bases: TGTGCCAGCAGCCCTGGCAGTCCGGGCTACGAGCAGTACTTC. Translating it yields CASSPGSPGYEQYF.

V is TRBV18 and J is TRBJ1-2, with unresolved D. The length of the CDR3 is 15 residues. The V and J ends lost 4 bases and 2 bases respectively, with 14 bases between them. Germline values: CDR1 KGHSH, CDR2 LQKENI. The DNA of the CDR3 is TGTGCCAGCTCACGCCCGGCAGCGCAAAACTATGGCTACACCTTC. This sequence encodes CASSRPAAQNYGYTF. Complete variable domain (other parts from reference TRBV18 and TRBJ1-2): NAGVMQNPRHLVRRRGQEARLRCSPMKGHSHVYWYRQLPEEGLKFMVYLQKENIIDESGMPKERFSAEFPKEGPSILRIQQVVRGDSAAYFCASSRPAAQNYGYTFGSGTRLTVV.

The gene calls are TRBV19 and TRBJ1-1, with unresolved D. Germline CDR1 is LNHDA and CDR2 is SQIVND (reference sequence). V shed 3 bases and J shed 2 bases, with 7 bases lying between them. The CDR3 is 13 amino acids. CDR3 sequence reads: CASSINRNTEAFF. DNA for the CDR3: TGTGCCAGTAGTATTAACAGAAACACTGAAGCTTTCTTT.

The CDR3 here is CAWSRDRPYGYTF. The CDR3 DNA reads as TGTGCCTGGAGTAGGGACAGACCCTATGGCTACACCTTC. The V gene is TRBV30, the J gene TRBJ1-2; 7 nucleotides match TRBD1. Germline assignment: CDR1 GTSNPN and CDR2 SVGIG (reference sequence). V was pared by 2 bases and J by 4 bases, with 4 bases of the junction left unmatched. The CDR3 totals 13 residues.

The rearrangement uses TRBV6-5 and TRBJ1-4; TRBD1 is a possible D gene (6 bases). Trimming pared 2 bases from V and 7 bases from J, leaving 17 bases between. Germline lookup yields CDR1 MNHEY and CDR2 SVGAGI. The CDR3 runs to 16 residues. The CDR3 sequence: CASSYTPGAGGEKLFF. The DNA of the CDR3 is TGTGCCAGCAGTTACACCCCAGGGGCGGGGGGTGAAAAACTGTTTTTT.

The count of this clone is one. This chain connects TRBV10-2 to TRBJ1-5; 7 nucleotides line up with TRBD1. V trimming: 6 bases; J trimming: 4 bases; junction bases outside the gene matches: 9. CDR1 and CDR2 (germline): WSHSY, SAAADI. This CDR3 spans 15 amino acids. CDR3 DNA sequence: TGCGCCAGCAGCCCCCGGACAGGACCTAATCAGCCCCAGCATTTT. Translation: CASSPRTGPNQPQHF.

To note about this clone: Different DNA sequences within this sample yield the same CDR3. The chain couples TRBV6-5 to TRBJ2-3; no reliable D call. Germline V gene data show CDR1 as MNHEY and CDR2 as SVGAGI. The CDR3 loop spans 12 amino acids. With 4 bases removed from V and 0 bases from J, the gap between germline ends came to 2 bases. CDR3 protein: CASSSSTDTQYF. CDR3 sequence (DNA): TGTGCCAGCAGTTCTAGCACAGATACGCAGTATTTT.

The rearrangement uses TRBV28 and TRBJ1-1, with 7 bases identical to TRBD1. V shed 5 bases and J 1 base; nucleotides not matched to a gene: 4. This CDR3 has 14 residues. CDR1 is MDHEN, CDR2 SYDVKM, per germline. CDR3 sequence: CASSPDRSNTEAFF. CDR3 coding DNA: TGTGCCAGCAGTCCGGACAGGTCGAACACTGAAGCTTTCTTT.

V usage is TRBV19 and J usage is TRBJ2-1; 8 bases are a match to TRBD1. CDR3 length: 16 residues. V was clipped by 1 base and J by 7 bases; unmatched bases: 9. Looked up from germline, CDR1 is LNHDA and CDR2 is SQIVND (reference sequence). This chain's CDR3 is CASSIAGRGLSNEQFF. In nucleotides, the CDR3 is TGTGCCAGTAGTATAGCAGGCAGGGGGCTCAGTAATGAGCAGTTCTTC.

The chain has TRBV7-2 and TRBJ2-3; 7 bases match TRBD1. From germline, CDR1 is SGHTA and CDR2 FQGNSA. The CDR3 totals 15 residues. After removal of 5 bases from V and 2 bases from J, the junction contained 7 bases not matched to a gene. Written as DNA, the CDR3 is TGTGCCAGCAGCCACCTGACAGGGATCACAGATACGCAGTATTTT. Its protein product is CASSHLTGITDTQYF. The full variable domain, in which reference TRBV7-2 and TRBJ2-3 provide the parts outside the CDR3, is GAGVSQSPSNKVTEKGKDVELRCDPISGHTALYWYRQSLGQGLEFLIYFQGNSAPDKSGLPSDRFSAERTGGSVSTLTIQRTQQEDSAVYLCASSHLTGITDTQYFGPGTRLTVL.

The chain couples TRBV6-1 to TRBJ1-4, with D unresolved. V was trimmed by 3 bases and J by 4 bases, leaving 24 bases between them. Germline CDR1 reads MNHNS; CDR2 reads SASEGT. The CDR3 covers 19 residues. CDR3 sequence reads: CASSDTLLPGRPYNEKLFF. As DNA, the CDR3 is TGTGCCAGCAGTGATACCTTACTCCCGGGGAGGCCCTATAATGAAAAACTGTTTTTT.

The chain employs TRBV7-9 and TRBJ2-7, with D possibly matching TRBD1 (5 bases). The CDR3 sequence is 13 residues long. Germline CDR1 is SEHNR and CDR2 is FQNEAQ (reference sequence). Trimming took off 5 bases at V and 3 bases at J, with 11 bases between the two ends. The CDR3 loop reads CASSPYDSYEQYF. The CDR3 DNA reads TGTGCCAGCAGCCCCTATGACAGCTACGAGCAGTACTTC.

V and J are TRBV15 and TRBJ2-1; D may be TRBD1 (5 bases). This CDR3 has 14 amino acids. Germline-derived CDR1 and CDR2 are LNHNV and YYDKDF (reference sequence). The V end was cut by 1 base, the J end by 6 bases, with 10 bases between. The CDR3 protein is CATSRGGNRNEQFF. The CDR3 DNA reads TGTGCCACCAGCAGAGGGGGCAATCGCAATGAGCAGTTCTTC.

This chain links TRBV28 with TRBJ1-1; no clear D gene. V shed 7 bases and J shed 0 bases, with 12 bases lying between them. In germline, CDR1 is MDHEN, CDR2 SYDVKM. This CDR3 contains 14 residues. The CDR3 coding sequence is TGTGCCAGCATCACCGGGAACTTGAACACTGAAGCTTTCTTT. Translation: CASITGNLNTEAFF.

DNA of the CDR3: TGTGCCAGCAGCTTGGGACAGGCGACCGGGGAGCTGTTTTTT. Translation: CASSLGQATGELFF. The chain recombines TRBV5-4 with TRBJ2-2, with D possibly matching TRBD1 (6 bases). Trimming cost V 0 bases and J 5 bases, with 8 bases left between them. Germline CDR1 and CDR2: SGHNT and YYREEE (reference sequence). This CDR3 is 14 amino acids long.

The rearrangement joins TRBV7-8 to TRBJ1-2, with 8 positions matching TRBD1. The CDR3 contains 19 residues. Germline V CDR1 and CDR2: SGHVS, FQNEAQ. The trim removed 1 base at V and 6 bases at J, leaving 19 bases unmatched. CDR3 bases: TGTGCCAGCAGCTTAGGACAGGGGAGTAGGGTTATAAAGAGCGATGGCTACACCTTC. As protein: CASSLGQGSRVIKSDGYTF.

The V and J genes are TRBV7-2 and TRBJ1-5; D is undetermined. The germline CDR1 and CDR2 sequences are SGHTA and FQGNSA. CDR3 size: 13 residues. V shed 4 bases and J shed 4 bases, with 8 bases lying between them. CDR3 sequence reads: CASSSEQNQPQHF. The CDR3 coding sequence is TGTGCCAGCAGCTCAGAACAGAATCAGCCCCAGCATTTT. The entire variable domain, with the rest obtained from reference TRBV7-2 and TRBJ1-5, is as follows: GAGVSQSPSNKVTEKGKDVELRCDPISGHTALYWYRQSLGQGLEFLIYFQGNSAPDKSGLPSDRFSAERTGGSVSTLTIQRTQQEDSAVYLCASSSEQNQPQHFGDGTRLSIL.

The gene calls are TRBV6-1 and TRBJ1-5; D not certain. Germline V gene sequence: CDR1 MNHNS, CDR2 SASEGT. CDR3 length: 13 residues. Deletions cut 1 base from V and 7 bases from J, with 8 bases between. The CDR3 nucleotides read TGTGCCAGCAGTGAAGGGGCCAGGCAGCCCCAGCATTTT. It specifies CASSEGARQPQHF.